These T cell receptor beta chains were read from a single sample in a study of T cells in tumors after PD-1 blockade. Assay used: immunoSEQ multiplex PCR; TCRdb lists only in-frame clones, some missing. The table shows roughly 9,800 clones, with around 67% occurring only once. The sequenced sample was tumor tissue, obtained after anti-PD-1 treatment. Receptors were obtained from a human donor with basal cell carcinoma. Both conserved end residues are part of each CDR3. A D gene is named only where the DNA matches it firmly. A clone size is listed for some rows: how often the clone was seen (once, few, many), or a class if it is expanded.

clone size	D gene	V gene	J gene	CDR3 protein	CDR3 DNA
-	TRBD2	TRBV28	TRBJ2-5	CATEGGGRIETQYF	TGTGCCACCGAGGGCGGCGGGAGGATAGAGACCCAGTACTTC
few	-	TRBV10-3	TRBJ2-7	CAISEGGYEQYF	TGTGCCATCAGTGAGGGAGGCTACGAGCAGTACTTC
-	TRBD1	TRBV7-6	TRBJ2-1	CASSLTGEQFF	TGTGCCAGCAGCTTAACAGGGGAACAGTTCTTC
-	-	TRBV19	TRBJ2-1	CAAGRLEQFF	TGTGCCGCAGGGAGACTTGAGCAGTTCTTC
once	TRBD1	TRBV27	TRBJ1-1	CASSKDRGNTEAFF	TGTGCCAGCAGCAAGGACAGGGGGAACACTGAAGCTTTCTTT
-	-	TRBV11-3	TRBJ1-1	CASSFSTVGSDTEAFF	TGTGCCAGCAGCTTTAGTACGGTCGGTTCGGACACTGAAGCTTTCTTT
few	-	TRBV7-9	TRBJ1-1	CASSSGGYTEAFF	TGTGCCAGCAGCTCCGGGGGGTACACTGAAGCTTTCTTT
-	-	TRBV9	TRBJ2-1	CASSVGGDPATNEQFF	TGTGCCAGCAGCGTAGGGGGAGACCCCGCCACCAATGAGCAGTTCTTC
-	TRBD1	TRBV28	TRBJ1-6	CASSSAGGGKNSPLHF	TGTGCCAGCAGTTCGGCAGGGGGGGGTAAGAATTCACCCCTCCACTTT
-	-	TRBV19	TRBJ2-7	CASSSRQAPYEQYF	TGTGCCAGTAGTTCCCGACAGGCCCCGTACGAGCAGTACTTC
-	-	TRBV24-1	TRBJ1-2	CATSDQRHYGYTF	TGTGCCACCAGTGATCAAAGGCACTATGGCTACACCTTC
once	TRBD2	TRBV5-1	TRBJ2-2	CASSWTSGPGELFF	TGCGCCAGCAGCTGGACTAGCGGGCCCGGGGAGCTGTTTTTT
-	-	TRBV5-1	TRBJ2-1	CASSLGQRSEQFF	TGCGCCAGCAGCTTGGGGCAACGGAGCGAGCAGTTCTTC
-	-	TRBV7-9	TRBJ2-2	CASSLVGGGELFF	TGTGCCAGCAGCTTAGTGGGAGGCGGGGAGCTGTTTTTT
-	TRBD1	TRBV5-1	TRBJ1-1	CASSSGTGSLAEAFF	TGCGCCAGCAGTTCCGGGACAGGGTCTCTGGCTGAAGCTTTCTTT
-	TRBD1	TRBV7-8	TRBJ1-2	CASSRQGPYGYTF	TGTGCCAGCAGCCGACAGGGCCCCTATGGCTACACCTTC